This entry features one TCR beta chain sequence. Deep was the level used in running the assay. Ten immunoSEQ deep assay plates were used to sequence unsorted PBMC DNA. TCRdb's copy holds only in-frame clones and misses some; the assay was immunoSEQ multiplex PCR. This sample has some 530,000 clones, with almost 80% found just once. Donors included only healthy HIV-negative adults lacking recent acute infections or vaccinations. Caucasian adults living in Nashville, Tennessee, provided all samples. These data belong to a study of shared clonotypes between healthy human individuals. This sequence was found in a woman in her thirties or forties in good health. Some clones in this sample may be carry-over from other donors' samples. Sequences were obtained from PBMCs.

CDR3: CAWRFLGGSEQFF. The DNA of the CDR3 is TGTGCCTGGAGGTTCCTGGGGGGGAGTGAGCAGTTCTTC. The chain carries TRBV30 and TRBJ2-1, with TRBD2 matching 7 bases. J gave up 9 bases and V 3 bases, and 8 bases lay outside the gene matches. Looked up from germline, CDR1 is GTSNPN and CDR2 is SVGIG (reference sequence). The CDR3 consists of 13 residues.